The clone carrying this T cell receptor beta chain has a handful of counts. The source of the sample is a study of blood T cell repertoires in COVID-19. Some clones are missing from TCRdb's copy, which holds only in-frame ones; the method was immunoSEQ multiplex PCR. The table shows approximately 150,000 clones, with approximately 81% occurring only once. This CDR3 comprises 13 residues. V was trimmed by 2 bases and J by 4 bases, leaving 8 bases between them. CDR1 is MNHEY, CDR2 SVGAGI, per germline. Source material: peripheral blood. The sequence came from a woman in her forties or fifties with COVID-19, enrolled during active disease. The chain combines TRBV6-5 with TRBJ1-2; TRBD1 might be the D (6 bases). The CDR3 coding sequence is TGTGCCAGCAGTTACGGGGGCAGCTATGGCTACACCTTC. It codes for CASSYGGSYGYTF.